The 23 T cell receptor beta chains given below trace back to one sample, sequenced in a study of OX40 agonist ivuxolimab in advanced cancers. Measured with immunoSEQ multiplex PCR; TCRdb has only the in-frame clones, and not every one. The sample includes roughly 63,000 clones, about 88% of them seen just once. Source: CD4+ or CD8+ T cells sorted from blood, taken in a trial of the OX40 agonist ivuxolimab. All receptors derive from an adult with an advanced solid tumor such as melanoma, head and neck, liver or kidney cancer.

This chain joins TRBV6-1 and TRBJ2-7; D is unresolved. V lost 4 bases to trimming and J lost 2 bases, with 12 bases between them. The CDR3 length is 14 residues. Per the germline V gene, CDR1 is MNHNS and CDR2 is SASEGT. The CDR3 sequence is CASSVVQHTYEQYF. CDR3 sequence (DNA): TGTGCCAGCAGTGTGGTACAGCATACCTACGAGCAGTACTTC.

The rearrangement links TRBV7-9 to TRBJ2-3; D is undetermined. The V gene lost 8 bases and the J gene lost 8 bases, with 8 bases spanning the gap. This CDR3 has 10 residues. Germline V gene lookup returns CDR1 SEHNR and CDR2 FQNEAQ (reference sequence). In DNA form, the CDR3 reads TGTGCCAGCGAGTCCGGTACGCAGTATTTT. Its translation is CASESGTQYF.

The rearrangement uses TRBV7-2 and TRBJ2-7, with TRBD2 matching over 8 bases. J gave up 3 bases and V 2 bases, and 3 bases lay outside the gene matches. There are 14 residues in the CDR3. Germline V gives CDR1 SGHTA, CDR2 FQGNSA. The CDR3 spells CASSLSTSGYEQYF. The CDR3, as DNA: TGTGCCAGCAGCTTATCAACTAGCGGCTACGAGCAGTACTTC.

This chain links TRBV7-9 with TRBJ1-2; D ambiguous. Germline V lookup: CDR1 SEHNR, CDR2 FQNEAQ (reference sequence). V shed 5 bases and J shed 6 bases, with 19 bases lying between them. The CDR3 sequence is 15 residues long. The chain's CDR3 is CASSPPDTDLDGYTF. CDR3 nucleotides: TGTGCCAGCAGCCCACCAGACACCGACCTTGATGGCTACACCTTC.

The rearrangement links TRBV4-1 to TRBJ1-2, with D unresolved. Deletions cut 4 bases from V and 4 bases from J, with 22 bases between. CDR1 MGHRA and CDR2 YSYEKL come from the germline V gene. The CDR3 is 17 amino acids. CDR3: CASSLIRPAGAGYGYTF. For the CDR3, the DNA is TGCGCCAGCAGCCTTATCCGGCCCGCGGGCGCCGGCTATGGCTACACCTTC.

This chain uses TRBV19 with TRBJ2-7, with D hard to call. The CDR3 covers 14 residues. In germline, CDR1 is LNHDA, CDR2 SQIVND (reference sequence). Trimming shortened V by 0 bases and J by 9 bases, and 15 bases separated the two germline ends. CDR3 in DNA: TGTGCCAGTAGTATAGATCTAGGCTATCACTGGCAGTACTTC. Translating gives CASSIDLGYHWQYF.

The V gene is TRBV6-1, the J gene TRBJ2-1; D may be TRBD1 (6 bases). Germline lookup yields CDR1 MNHNS and CDR2 SASEGT. V was cut by 5 bases and J by 7 bases, with 12 bases left in between. The CDR3 runs 13 residues. The CDR3 region is CASSNHRENEQFF. The CDR3 coding sequence is TGTGCCAGCAGTAACCACAGGGAGAATGAGCAGTTCTTC.

The rearrangement uses TRBV6-5 and TRBJ2-7; D is ambiguous. The V gene lost 2 bases and the J gene lost 5 bases, with 10 bases spanning the gap. Germline lookup yields CDR1 MNHEY and CDR2 SVGAGI. The CDR3 is 13 amino acids. The CDR3, as DNA: TGTGCCAGCAGTTACGGGCATTGGAACGAGCAGTACTTC. This codes for CASSYGHWNEQYF.

The genes are TRBV28 and TRBJ2-1, with D possibly being TRBD1 or TRBD2 (5 bases each). CDR1 is MDHEN and CDR2 is SYDVKM in the germline V gene. Trimming took 6 bases from V and 0 from J, leaving 9 bases between them. CDR3 length equals 14 residues. Here the CDR3 DNA reads TGTGCCAGCAGGACGGGGCTCTCCTACAATGAGCAGTTCTTC. Protein: CASRTGLSYNEQFF.

This chain connects TRBV6-1 to TRBJ1-4; D might be TRBD1 (6 bases). This CDR3 is built from 13 residues. Per germline, CDR1 MNHNS and CDR2 SASEGT. Trimming stripped 10 bases from V and 4 bases from J, with 13 bases between. The CDR3: CAIKDSLNEKLFF. The CDR3 DNA reads as TGTGCCATTAAGGACAGCCTTAATGAAAAACTGTTTTTT.

The V call is TRBV5-1, the J call TRBJ2-2, with D tentatively TRBD2 (5 bases). Trimming stripped 0 bases from V and 15 bases from J, with 12 bases between. The CDR3 is 12 amino acids. Per the germline V gene, CDR1 is SGHRS and CDR2 is YFSETQ. This CDR3 reads CASSLGGLGLFF. DNA of the CDR3: TGCGCCAGCAGCTTGGGAGGACTCGGGTTGTTTTTT. The variable domain in full, completed from reference TRBV5-1 and TRBJ2-2, reads KAGVTQTPRYLIKTRGQQVTLSCSPISGHRSVSWYQQTPGQGLQFLFEYFSETQRNKGNFPGRFSGRQFSNSRSEMNVSTLELGDSALYLCASSLGGLGLFFGEGSRLTVL.

V and J are TRBV27 and TRBJ1-2, with a weak D call TRBD1 (5 bases). The germline CDR1 and CDR2 sequences are MNHEY and SMNVEV (reference sequence). V gave up 3 bases and J gave up 7 bases, with 12 bases separating them. CDR3 length: 13 amino acids. Here the CDR3 reads CASSFGVGAGYTF. The CDR3 region has the DNA TGTGCCAGCAGTTTCGGGGTCGGGGCTGGCTACACCTTC.

The genes are TRBV7-3 and TRBJ2-3; D might be TRBD1 (5 bases). Germline V gene lookup returns CDR1 SGHTA and CDR2 FQGTGA. The CDR3 sequence is 14 residues long. Trimming removed 2 bases from V and 6 bases from J, with 12 bases in between. CDR3 protein: CASSLWGPGDTQYF. In nucleotides, the CDR3 is TGTGCCAGCAGCTTATGGGGCCCCGGGGATACGCAGTATTTT.

This chain connects TRBV27 to TRBJ1-1, with TRBD1 as a possible D gene (5 bases). The V end was cut by 3 bases, the J end by 4 bases, with 12 bases between. Germline V CDR1 and CDR2: MNHEY, SMNVEV (reference sequence). The CDR3 totals 14 residues. The CDR3 DNA sequence: TGTGCCAGCAGTTTCTATTTAGGGGCCACTGAAGCTTTCTTT. Its translation is CASSFYLGATEAFF.

The chain carries TRBV7-9 and TRBJ1-1; 7 positions agree with TRBD1. After removal of 7 bases from V and 6 bases from J, the junction contained 8 bases not matched to a gene. The CDR3 length is 13 residues. Germline CDR1 reads SEHNR; CDR2 reads FQNEAQ (reference sequence). In nucleotides, the CDR3 is TGTGCCAGCAACACAGGGGTGGAGCCTGAAGCTTTCTTT. This encodes CASNTGVEPEAFF.

The genes are TRBV7-9 and TRBJ1-4; TRBD1 might be the D (6 bases). V gave up 4 bases and J gave up 3 bases, with 9 bases separating them. CDR3 length equals 14 residues. The germline gives CDR1 SEHNR, CDR2 FQNEAQ (reference sequence). The CDR3 sequence is CASSSRTANEKLFF. The CDR3 bases are TGTGCCAGCAGCTCTCGGACAGCTAATGAAAAACTGTTTTTT.

The gene calls are TRBV9 and TRBJ1-2; D call uncertain. The CDR3 sequence is 11 residues long. V lost 4 bases to trimming and J lost 8 bases, with 9 bases between them. CDR1 is SGDLS, CDR2 YYNGEE, per germline. This CDR3 reads CASSTQGGYTF. The CDR3 region has the DNA TGTGCCAGCAGCACCCAAGGCGGCTACACCTTC.

The chain joins TRBV9 to TRBJ2-1; 11 bases are a match to TRBD2. V was pared by 4 bases and J by 2 bases, with 2 bases of the junction left unmatched. This CDR3 is built from 15 residues. Germline-derived CDR1 and CDR2 are SGDLS and YYNGEE. This chain's CDR3 is CASSPGLAAYNEQFF. The CDR3 DNA reads as TGTGCCAGCAGCCCGGGACTAGCGGCCTACAATGAGCAGTTCTTC. Complete variable domain (other parts from reference TRBV9 and TRBJ2-1): DSGVTQTPKHLITATGQRVTLRCSPRSGDLSVYWYQQSLDQGLQFLIQYYNGEERAKGNILERFSAQQFPDLHSELNLSSLELGDSALYFCASSPGLAAYNEQFFGPGTRLTVL.

The V gene is TRBV5-1, the J gene TRBJ1-5, with a tentative D call TRBD1 (6 bases). Germline V gives CDR1 SGHRS, CDR2 YFSETQ. Trimming cost V 3 bases and J 8 bases, with 12 bases left between them. The CDR3 has 13 amino acids. In DNA form, the CDR3 reads TGCGCCAGCAGCTCTGAGGGGGATAAGCCCCAGCATTTT. Translation: CASSSEGDKPQHF.

V gene TRBV19 combines with J gene TRBJ1-2, with a weak D call TRBD1 (6 bases). Trimming removed 4 bases at V and 8 bases at J, with 8 bases between. CDR1 LNHDA and CDR2 SQIVND come from the germline V gene (reference sequence). This CDR3 region has 11 residues. CDR3 bases: TGTGCCAGTAGTACAACAGGGGGCTACACCTTC. Translation: CASSTTGGYTF.

The V and J genes are TRBV19 and TRBJ2-7; D unresolved. CDR1 LNHDA and CDR2 SQIVND come from the germline V gene (reference sequence). CDR3 length: 14 amino acids. V lost 1 base and J lost 2, with 9 bases in between. This CDR3 reads CASSIGGTTYEQYF. CDR3 coding DNA: TGTGCCAGTAGTATAGGCGGCACCACCTACGAGCAGTACTTC.

This clone is a singleton in its sample. The rearrangement links TRBV19 to TRBJ2-1; possibly TRBD2 for D (6 bases). Germline assignment: CDR1 LNHDA and CDR2 SQIVND (reference sequence). Trimming removed 5 bases from V and 4 bases from J, with 18 bases in between. This CDR3 comprises 16 residues. The CDR3 DNA reads as TGTGCCAGTAGTGTGCTCGGCGGGAATACTTACAATGAGCAGTTCTTC. This codes for CASSVLGGNTYNEQFF.

This clone was recorded once. The chain joins TRBV7-9 to TRBJ1-4; the D gene is possibly TRBD1 (5 bases). Trimming left V 5 bases short and J 0 bases short, with 16 bases between. This CDR3 region has 17 residues. Germline loops: CDR1 SEHNR, CDR2 FQNEAQ (reference sequence). CDR3 sequence: CASSAPGPASTNEKLFF. CDR3 nucleotides: TGTGCCAGCAGCGCCCCGGGACCTGCCTCAACTAATGAAAAACTGTTTTTT.